A selection of T cell receptor beta chains follows, all from one sample in a study of regulatory T cells in long-lasting Graves disease. Each CDR3 protein is one row after TCRdb ran MiXCR on the multiplex PCR reads. The sample gives about 470,000 distinct CDR3 sequences, roughly 21% of which show up once; roughly 7.7% is in the top ten. The material was peripheral blood mononuclear cells (PBMCs), obtained when the disease was refractory, from a patient treated with antithyroid drugs. These receptors were obtained from a female donor with Graves disease. Each CDR3 is given with its conserved first and last residue. Each record gives: CDR3 protein, CDR3 DNA, V gene, CDR3 length, D gene, J gene, clone size. The D gene is left open where the match is weak. Size values are once, few and many counts, or a class for expanded clones, and some rows have none.

cdr3_aa: CASMRRNYGYTF
cdr3_nt: TGTGCCAGCATGAGGCGAAACTATGGCTACACCTTC
v_call: TRBV2
cdr3_length: 12
d_call: -
j_call: TRBJ1-2
clone_size: -

cdr3_aa: CASSYRDRGNGYTF
cdr3_nt: TGTGCCAGCAGTTACCGGGACAGGGGGAATGGCTACACCTTC
v_call: TRBV6-5
cdr3_length: 14
d_call: TRBD1
j_call: TRBJ1-2
clone_size: many

cdr3_aa: CSVGHSSSGNTIYF
cdr3_nt: TGCAGCGTTGGGCACTCGAGCTCTGGAAACACCATATATTTT
v_call: TRBV29-1
cdr3_length: 14
d_call: -
j_call: TRBJ1-3
clone_size: few

cdr3_aa: CASTQIPDRRNNEQFF
cdr3_nt: TGTGCCAGCACTCAAATCCCGGACCGACGGAACAATGAGCAGTTCTTC
v_call: TRBV28
cdr3_length: 16
d_call: -
j_call: TRBJ2-1
clone_size: -

cdr3_aa: CASTLLMRDRSPLHF
cdr3_nt: TGTGCCAGCACTCTTCTTATGAGGGACCGTTCACCCCTCCACTTT
v_call: TRBV2
cdr3_length: 15
d_call: -
j_call: TRBJ1-6
clone_size: medium-sized

cdr3_aa: CASSYEGGNTEAFF
cdr3_nt: TGTGCCAGCAGTTACGAGGGAGGCAACACTGAAGCTTTCTTT
v_call: TRBV6-5
cdr3_length: 14
d_call: -
j_call: TRBJ1-1
clone_size: many

cdr3_aa: CASSLFGAGSPLHF
cdr3_nt: TGTGCCAGCAGTTTATTTGGGGCTGGGTCACCCCTCCACTTT
v_call: TRBV28
cdr3_length: 14
d_call: -
j_call: TRBJ1-6
clone_size: many

cdr3_aa: CASTIGQGDMNTEAFF
cdr3_nt: TGTGCCAGCACCATAGGACAGGGTGATATGAACACTGAAGCTTTCTTT
v_call: TRBV6-1
cdr3_length: 16
d_call: TRBD1
j_call: TRBJ1-1
clone_size: -

cdr3_aa: CSARDGQGLTEAFF
cdr3_nt: TGCAGTGCTAGAGATGGTCAGGGATTGACTGAAGCTTTCTTT
v_call: TRBV20-1
cdr3_length: 14
d_call: -
j_call: TRBJ1-1
clone_size: few

cdr3_aa: CASSSELGRDEQYF
cdr3_nt: TGTGCCAGCAGCTCCGAACTTGGTCGGGACGAGCAGTACTTC
v_call: TRBV12-3/TRBV12-4
cdr3_length: 14
d_call: -
j_call: TRBJ2-7
clone_size: -

cdr3_aa: CASSLGGIGYQETQYF
cdr3_nt: TGTGCCAGCAGCTTAGGAGGGATAGGGTACCAAGAGACCCAGTACTTC
v_call: TRBV7-8
cdr3_length: 16
d_call: -
j_call: TRBJ2-5
clone_size: -

cdr3_aa: CASRRGLANYGYTF
cdr3_nt: TGTGCCAGCAGGCGGGGGTTAGCTAACTATGGCTACACCTTC
v_call: TRBV12-3/TRBV12-4
cdr3_length: 14
d_call: -
j_call: TRBJ1-2
clone_size: many